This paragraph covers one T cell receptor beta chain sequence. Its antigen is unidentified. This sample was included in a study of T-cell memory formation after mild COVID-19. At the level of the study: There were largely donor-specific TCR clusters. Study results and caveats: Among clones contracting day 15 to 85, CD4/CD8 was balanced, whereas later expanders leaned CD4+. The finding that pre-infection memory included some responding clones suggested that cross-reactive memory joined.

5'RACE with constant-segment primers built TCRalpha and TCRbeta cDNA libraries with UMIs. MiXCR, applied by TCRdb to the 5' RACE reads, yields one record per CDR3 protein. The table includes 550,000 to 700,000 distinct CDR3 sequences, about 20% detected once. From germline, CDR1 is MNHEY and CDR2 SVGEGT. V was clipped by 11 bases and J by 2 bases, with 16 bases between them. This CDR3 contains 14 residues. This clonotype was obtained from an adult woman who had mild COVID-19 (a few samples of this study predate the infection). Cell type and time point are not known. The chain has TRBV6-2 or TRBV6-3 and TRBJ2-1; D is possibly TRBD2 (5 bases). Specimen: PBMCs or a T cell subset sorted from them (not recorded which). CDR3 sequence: CACQSGRTYNEQFF. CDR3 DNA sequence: TGTGCCTGCCAGTCGGGGAGAACCTACAATGAGCAGTTCTTC.